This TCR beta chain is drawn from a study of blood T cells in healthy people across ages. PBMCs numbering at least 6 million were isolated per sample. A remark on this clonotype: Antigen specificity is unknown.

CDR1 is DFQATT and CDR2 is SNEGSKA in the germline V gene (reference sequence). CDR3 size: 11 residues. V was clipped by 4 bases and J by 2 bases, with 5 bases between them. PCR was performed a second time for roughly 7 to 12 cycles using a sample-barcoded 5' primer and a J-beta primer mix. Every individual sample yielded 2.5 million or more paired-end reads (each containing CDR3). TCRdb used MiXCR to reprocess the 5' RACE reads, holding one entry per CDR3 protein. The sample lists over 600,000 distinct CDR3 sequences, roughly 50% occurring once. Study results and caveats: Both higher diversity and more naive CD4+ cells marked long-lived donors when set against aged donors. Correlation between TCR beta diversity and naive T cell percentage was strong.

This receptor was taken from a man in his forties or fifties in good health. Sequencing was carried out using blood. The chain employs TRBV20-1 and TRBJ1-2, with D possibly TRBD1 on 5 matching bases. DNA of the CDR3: TGCAGTGCTACAGGGAACTATGGCTACACCTTC. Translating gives CSATGNYGYTF.